Presented here are 5 T cell receptor beta chains from one specimen sequenced in a study of vaccination and CD4 T cells after COVID-19. Treatment denoted: approximately nine-day PBMC culture with coronavirus spike peptide pools or control peptides (ViraFEST assay). For these TCRs, the target antigens are not known. Scientists ran DNA taken from cultured CD4+ T cells through the Oncomine TCR Beta short-read assay for sequencing. MiXCR, run by TCRdb on the PCR reads, gives a single entry per CDR3 protein. The table includes approximately 11,000 distinct CDR3 sequences, roughly 44% detected once. The sample in question was cultured CD4+ T cells from blood, obtained after SARS-CoV-2 vaccination. The receptors stem from a human donor with COVID-19.

This chain links TRBV21-1 with TRBJ2-3; the table's D call, TRBD1, has no DNA check behind it. TRBV21-1 is reported as a pseudogene. CDR3 length: 16 residues. CDR3 loop: CASSTAGQGSPDTQYF. For the CDR3, the DNA is TGTGCCAGCAGCACCGCGGGACAGGGGTCTCCAGATACGCAGTATTTT.

This sequence joins TRBV11-3 and TRBJ2-3; D tentatively fits TRBD1 or TRBD2 (5 bases each). The V end was cut by 5 bases, the J end by 8 bases, with 20 bases between. CDR1 and CDR2 from the germline V gene are SGHNT and YENEEA. CDR3 size: 15 residues. CDR3 bases: TGTGCCAGCAGCGGAGAGGGCAGGGAGTCGGGTACGCAGTATTTT. This translates into CASSGEGRESGTQYF.

The rearrangement links TRBV6-1 to TRBJ2-3, with 7 bases aligning to TRBD2. The CDR3 consists of 16 residues. The V gene end was trimmed by 7 bases and the J gene end by 3 bases; junction bases not matched to a gene: 13. Germline lookup yields CDR1 MNHNS and CDR2 SASEGT. The CDR3 DNA reads as TGTGCCAGCAAAACCCTCTCCGGGGGGTGGACAGATACGCAGTATTTT. It codes for CASKTLSGGWTDTQYF.

This clonotype has more than one count but fewer than ten. This chain links TRBV6-1 with TRBJ1-6; D possibly corresponds to TRBD1 (6 bases). V lost 6 bases and J lost 7, with 13 bases in between. Per germline, CDR1 MNHNS and CDR2 SASEGT. The CDR3 has 14 residues. The DNA of the CDR3 is TGTGCCAGCAGGCTCAGGGGCGGCAATTCACCCCTCCACTTT. It translates to CASRLRGGNSPLHF.

This chain links TRBV11-3 with TRBJ1-5; 9 bases fit TRBD1. CDR3 length equals 17 residues. Unmatched junction bases numbered 15, after V lost 6 bases and J lost 6 bases. The germline gives CDR1 SGHNT, CDR2 YENEEA. CDR3 loop: CASRKPSGQGGRQPQHF. Written as DNA, the CDR3 is TGTGCCAGCAGGAAACCCTCGGGACAGGGAGGGCGTCAGCCCCAGCATTTT.